This TCR beta chain was identified during a study of T cell responses to AZD1222 COVID-19 vaccine. Study results and caveats: Spike-specific TCR breadth and depth grew following two AZD1222 doses. Baseline antibody screening turned up just a handful of seropositive AZD1222 recipients. Spike was spanned by vaccine-associated CD4 TCRs, which were dominant at 160-218 and 743-854. Nearly half of spike-specific TCRs reportedly go after variant regions that carry no mutations.

Concerning this clone: Its matching antigen is unknown.

The method was immunoSEQ multiplex PCR; TCRdb's version includes in-frame clones alone and lacks a portion of them. The table records some 90,000 clones, roughly 89% of them present only once. There are 14 residues in the CDR3. Trimming left V 6 bases short and J 9 bases short, with 18 bases between. Germline V gives CDR1 SEHNR, CDR2 FQNEAQ (reference sequence). The chain couples TRBV7-9 to TRBJ1-3; possible D gene TRBD1, 6 bases. The source is an adult who received the AZD1222 COVID-19 vaccine. Sequenced here: peripheral blood, sampled 28 days after the second AZD1222 dose. CDR3 residues: CASSRGDPGATIYF. The CDR3 DNA follows: TGTGCCAGCAGTCGGGGAGACCCAGGGGCCACCATATATTTT.